This T cell receptor beta chain comes out of a study of blood T cell repertoires in COVID-19. Study-level information: Specimens from acute and convalescent COVID-19 originated in the United States, Italy and Spain.

Authors' analysis steps: It was from reference gene primer amplification that nucleated cell counts were estimated. Sequencing was performed with immunoSEQ multiplex PCR; in TCRdb, only in-frame clones are kept and a portion is missing. V, J and clone size are those of that table, while D and trimming were read from the DNA. The table records 250,000 to 300,000 clones, 85% to 90% of them present only once. With 3 bases removed from V and 7 bases from J, the gap between germline ends came to 18 bases. Germline V gene lookup returns CDR1 MNHEY and CDR2 SVGAGI. This CDR3 contains 15 residues. The chain links TRBV6-5 to TRBJ2-5; D is possibly TRBD2 (5 bases). The sequence was collected from a woman aged 25 to 39 with COVID-19, enrolled during active disease. The sequencing sample was made of peripheral blood. The CDR3 sequence: CASSYLGQSEGTQYF. In DNA, the CDR3 is TGTGCCAGCAGTTATCTCGGGCAGAGCGAGGGGACCCAGTACTTC.